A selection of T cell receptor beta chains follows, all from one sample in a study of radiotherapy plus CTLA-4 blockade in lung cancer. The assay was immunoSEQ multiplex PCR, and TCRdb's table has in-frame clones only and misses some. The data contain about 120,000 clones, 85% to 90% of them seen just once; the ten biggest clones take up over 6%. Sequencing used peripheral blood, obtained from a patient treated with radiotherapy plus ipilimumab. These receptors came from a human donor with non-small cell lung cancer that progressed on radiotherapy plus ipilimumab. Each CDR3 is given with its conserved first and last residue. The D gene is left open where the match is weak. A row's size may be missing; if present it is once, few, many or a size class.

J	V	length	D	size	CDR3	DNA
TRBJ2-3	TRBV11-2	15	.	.	CASSFGPSSTDTQYF	TGTGCCAGCAGCTTCGGCCCCTCTAGCACAGATACGCAGTATTTT
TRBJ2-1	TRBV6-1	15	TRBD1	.	CASIRTGGAYNEQFF	TGTGCCAGCATACGAACAGGGGGCGCTTACAATGAGCAGTTCTTC
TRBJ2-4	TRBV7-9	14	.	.	CASSSLDTKNIQYF	TGTGCCAGCAGCTCTTTGGACACTAAAAACATTCAGTACTTC
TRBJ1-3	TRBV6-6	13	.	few	CASTLNSGNTIYF	TGTGCCAGCACCTTAAACTCTGGAAACACCATATATTTT
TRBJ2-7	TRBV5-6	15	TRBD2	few	CASSPGVAGAYEQYF	TGTGCCAGCAGCCCCGGGGTAGCGGGAGCCTACGAGCAGTACTTC
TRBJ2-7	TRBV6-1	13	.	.	CASSGVGRDEQYF	TGTGCCAGCAGTGGGGTAGGCAGGGACGAGCAGTACTTC
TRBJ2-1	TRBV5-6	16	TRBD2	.	CASSLGLAGPQNEQFF	TGTGCCAGCAGCTTGGGACTAGCGGGACCTCAGAATGAGCAGTTCTTC
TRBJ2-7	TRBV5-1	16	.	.	CASSLGSLRGTYGQYF	TGCGCCAGCAGCTTGGGGTCTCTACGAGGGACCTACGGGCAGTACTTC
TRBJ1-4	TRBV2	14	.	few	CASSRGAQNEKLFF	TGTGCCAGCAGTAGGGGGGCTCAAAATGAAAAACTGTTTTTT
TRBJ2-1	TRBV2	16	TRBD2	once	CASSAPLGEGRAEQFF	TGTGCCAGCAGTGCACCACTGGGGGAGGGTCGGGCTGAGCAGTTCTTC
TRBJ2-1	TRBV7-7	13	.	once	CASSLGSGYEQFF	TGTGCTAGCAGCTTAGGGTCGGGGTATGAGCAGTTCTTC
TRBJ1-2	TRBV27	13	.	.	CASRPDGYYGYTF	TGTGCCAGCAGACCCGACGGATACTATGGCTACACCTTC
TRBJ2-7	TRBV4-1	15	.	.	CASSQDEGTGYEQYF	TGCGCCAGCAGCCAAGATGAGGGGACTGGCTACGAGCAGTACTTC
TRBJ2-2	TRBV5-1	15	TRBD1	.	CASTQTGGIAGELFF	TGCGCCAGCACCCAGACAGGGGGTATAGCCGGGGAGCTGTTTTTT
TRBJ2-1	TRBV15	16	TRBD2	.	CATSRPSGSSYNEQFF	TGTGCCACCAGCAGGCCTAGCGGGAGTTCCTACAATGAGCAGTTCTTC
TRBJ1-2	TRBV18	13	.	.	CASSQQGFYGYTF	TGTGCCAGCTCACAACAGGGCTTCTATGGCTACACCTTC
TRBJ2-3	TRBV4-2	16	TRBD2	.	CASSRAGTSATDTQYF	TGTGCCAGCAGCCGAGCCGGGACTAGCGCCACAGATACGCAGTATTTT
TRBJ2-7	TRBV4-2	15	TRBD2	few	CASSQDLSGSYEQYF	TGTGCCAGCAGCCAAGATCTTAGCGGGAGCTACGAGCAGTACTTC
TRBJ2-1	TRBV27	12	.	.	CASSLGNNEQFF	TGTGCCAGCAGTTTAGGAAACAATGAGCAGTTCTTC
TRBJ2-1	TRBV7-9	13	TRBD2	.	CASGTSGSGEQFF	TGTGCCAGCGGGACTAGCGGGAGCGGTGAGCAGTTCTTC
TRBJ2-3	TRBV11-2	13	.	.	CASSFSPPDTQYF	TGTGCCAGCAGCTTCAGCCCGCCGGATACGCAGTATTTT
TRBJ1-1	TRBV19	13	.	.	CASSVGLDTEAFF	TGTGCCAGTTCTGTGGGGCTAGACACTGAAGCTTTCTTT
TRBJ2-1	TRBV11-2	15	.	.	CASSLVKSSYNEQFF	TGTGCCAGCAGCTTAGTCAAGAGCTCCTACAATGAGCAGTTCTTC
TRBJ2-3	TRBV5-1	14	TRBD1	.	CASSFQGATDTQYF	TGCGCCAGCAGCTTTCAGGGGGCTACTGATACGCAGTATTTT
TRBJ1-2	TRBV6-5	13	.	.	CASKRQRYYGYTF	TGTGCCAGCAAAAGACAGAGATACTATGGCTACACCTTC
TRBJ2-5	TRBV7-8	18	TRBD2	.	CASSLAARLAGGQETQYF	TGTGCCAGCAGCTTAGCGGCTAGACTAGCGGGAGGACAAGAGACCCAGTACTTC
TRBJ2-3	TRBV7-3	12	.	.	CASSSNTDTQYF	TGTGCCAGCAGCTCCAACACAGATACGCAGTATTTT
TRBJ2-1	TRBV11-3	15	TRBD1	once	CASSQDRGGYNEQFF	TGTGCCAGCAGCCAGGACAGGGGGGGATACAATGAGCAGTTCTTC
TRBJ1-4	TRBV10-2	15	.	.	CASSELGVGIEKLFF	TGCGCCAGCAGTGAGTTAGGGGTAGGGATTGAAAAACTGTTTTTT
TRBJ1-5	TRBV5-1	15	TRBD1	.	CASSLEGDSRQPQHF	TGCGCCAGCAGCTTGGAGGGGGACAGCCGACAGCCCCAGCATTTT
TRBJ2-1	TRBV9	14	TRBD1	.	CASSVDPGGNEQFF	TGTGCCAGCAGCGTAGATCCAGGGGGAAATGAGCAGTTCTTC
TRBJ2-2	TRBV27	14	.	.	CASSLGQNTGELFF	TGTGCCAGCAGCCTCGGTCAGAACACCGGGGAGCTGTTTTTT
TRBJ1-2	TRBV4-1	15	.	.	CASSQDPTDDYGYTF	TGTGCCAGCAGCCAAGATCCCACAGACGACTATGGCTACACCTTC
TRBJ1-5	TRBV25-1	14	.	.	CASSERHGNQPQHF	TGTGCCAGCAGTGAACGACACGGGAATCAGCCCCAGCATTTT
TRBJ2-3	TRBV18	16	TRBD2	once	CASSPITSGYTDTQYF	TGTGCCAGCTCACCAATTACTAGCGGGTACACAGATACGCAGTATTTT
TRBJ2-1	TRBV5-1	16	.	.	CASSLVGLADYNEQFF	TGCGCCAGCAGCTTGGTAGGATTAGCAGATTACAATGAGCAGTTCTTC
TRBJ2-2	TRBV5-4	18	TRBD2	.	CASSPPSGRASNTGELFF	TGTGCCAGCAGCCCGCCTAGCGGGAGGGCCTCGAACACCGGGGAGCTGTTTTTT
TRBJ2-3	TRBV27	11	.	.	CASSSTDTQYF	TGTGCCAGCAGTTCCACAGATACGCAGTATTTT
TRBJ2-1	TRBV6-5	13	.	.	CASNRAAGNEQFF	TGTGCCAGCAACCGGGCCGCCGGCAATGAGCAGTTCTTC
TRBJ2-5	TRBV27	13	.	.	CASSYRASETQYF	TGTGCCAGCAGTTACAGGGCAAGTGAGACCCAGTACTTC
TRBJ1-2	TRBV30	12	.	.	CAWSGQNYGYTF	TGTGCCTGGTCTGGACAGAACTATGGCTACACCTTC
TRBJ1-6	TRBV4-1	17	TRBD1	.	CASSQDRPGQGNSPLHF	TGCGCCAGCAGCCAAGACCGACCGGGACAGGGTAATTCACCCCTCCACTTT
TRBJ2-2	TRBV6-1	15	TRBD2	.	CASTSGRRGTGELFF	TGTGCCAGCACTAGCGGGAGGCGTGGCACCGGGGAGCTGTTTTTT
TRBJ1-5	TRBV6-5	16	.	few	CASSSGQPLSNQPQHF	TGTGCCAGCAGTTCAGGACAGCCCTTGAGCAATCAGCCCCAGCATTTT
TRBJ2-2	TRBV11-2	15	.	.	CASSLAALNTGELFF	TGTGCCAGCAGCTTAGCTGCATTGAACACCGGGGAGCTGTTTTTT
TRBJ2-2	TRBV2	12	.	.	CASKRDTGELFF	TGTGCCAGCAAGAGAGACACCGGGGAGCTGTTTTTT
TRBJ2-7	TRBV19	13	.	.	CASSKGVSYEQYF	TGTGCCAGTAGTAAAGGGGTGTCCTACGAGCAGTACTTC
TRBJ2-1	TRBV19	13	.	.	CASNYRDDNEQFF	TGTGCCAGTAACTACCGGGATGACAATGAGCAGTTCTTC
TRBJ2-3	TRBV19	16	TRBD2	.	CASSTGTSGMPDTQYF	TGTGCCAGTAGTACGGGGACTAGCGGGATGCCGGATACGCAGTATTTT
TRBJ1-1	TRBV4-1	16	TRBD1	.	CASSIQFRGPGAEAFF	TGCGCCAGCAGCATTCAGTTTAGGGGGCCCGGGGCTGAAGCTTTCTTT
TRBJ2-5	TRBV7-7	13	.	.	CASSQGLQETQYF	TGTGCTAGCAGCCAGGGACTGCAAGAGACCCAGTACTTC
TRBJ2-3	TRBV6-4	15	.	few	CASSELPGTGDTQYF	TGTGCCAGCAGTGAGCTGCCCGGCACCGGCGATACGCAGTATTTT
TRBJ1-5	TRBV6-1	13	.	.	CASSALGGMPQHF	TGTGCCAGCAGCGCCCTAGGGGGAATGCCCCAGCATTTT